The 10 T cell receptor beta chains listed next were all sequenced from one sample in a study of CD8 T cells in Susac syndrome. When the RNA was reverse transcribed, random hexamers were used with an input of about 0.5 to 1 ug. TCRdb re-derived calls from the immunoSEQ multiplex PCR reads in MiXCR, one entry per CDR3 protein. The data hold some 120,000 distinct CDR3 sequences, with around 90% observed a single time. The sequenced sample was CD4+ T cells from PBMCs. The receptor source for this set is a human donor in good health.

The chain couples TRBV13 to TRBJ2-1; 7 bases are a match to TRBD1. With V trimmed by 5 bases and J by 7 bases, 8 bases remained unmatched. CDR1 and CDR2 from the germline V gene are PRHDT and FYEKMQ (reference sequence). The CDR3 totals 14 residues. The CDR3 region has the DNA TGTGCCAGCAGCCCGTTACCGGACAGGAATGAGCAGTTCTTC. Translating gives CASSPLPDRNEQFF.

The CDR3 nucleotides read TGTGCCAGCAGTGAAGAGGGGGCTGGGGCCAACGTCCTGACTTTC. It is translated as CASSEEGAGANVLTF. The chain has TRBV25-1 and TRBJ2-6, with D maybe TRBD1 (6 bases). The V end lost 2 bases, the J end lost 2 bases, and 7 bases lay between the germline ends. This CDR3 contains 15 residues. CDR1 MGHDK and CDR2 SYGVNS come from the germline V gene.

The chain uses TRBV7-6 and TRBJ2-1; 14 nucleotides match TRBD2. V was pared by 1 base and J by 9 bases, with 5 bases of the junction left unmatched. Looked up from germline, CDR1 is SGHVS and CDR2 is FNYEAQ. The CDR3 sequence is 16 residues long. The CDR3 reads CASSLVTGTSGSEQFF. The CDR3 nucleotides are TGTGCCAGCAGCTTAGTCACAGGGACTAGCGGGAGTGAGCAGTTCTTC.

This clonotype was observed a handful of times. The chain links TRBV7-2 to TRBJ1-1; 8 bases fit TRBD1. V lost 4 bases to trimming and J lost 4 bases; unmatched junction nucleotides: 2. From germline, CDR1 is SGHTA and CDR2 FQGNSA. This CDR3 spans 13 amino acids. As DNA, the CDR3 is TGTGCCAGCAGCTGGACAGGGTCCACTGAAGCTTTCTTT. As protein: CASSWTGSTEAFF.

This clonotype was observed once. J is TRBJ2-3 and V is TRBV2, with 11 nucleotides matching TRBD1. This CDR3 spans 14 amino acids. Trimming removed 6 bases from V and 6 bases from J; junction bases left unmatched: 5. Germline CDR1 reads SNHLY; CDR2 reads FYNNEI. The CDR3 nucleotides are TGTGCCAGCAGGAGGACAGGGGGCAGGGATACGCAGTATTTT. Translating gives CASRRTGGRDTQYF.

This rearrangement joins TRBV20-1 to TRBJ1-5; D gene ambiguous. V gave up 5 bases and J gave up 0 bases, with 11 bases separating them. Germline CDR1 and CDR2: DFQATT and SNEGSKA (reference sequence). This CDR3 comprises 14 residues. CDR3 amino acids: CSASAGSSNQPQHF. The CDR3, as DNA: TGCAGTGCTTCGGCGGGGTCTAGCAATCAGCCCCAGCATTTT.

The CDR3 sequence is CASSPEVLAGANTGELFF. The CDR3 DNA is TGTGCCAGCAGCCCGGAGGTACTAGCGGGAGCGAACACCGGGGAGCTGTTTTTT. The chain combines TRBV6-2 or TRBV6-3 with TRBJ2-2, with 11 nucleotides matching TRBD2. V shed 6 bases, J shed 0 bases, and the junction held 9 bases outside the gene matches. CDR1 is MNHEY, CDR2 SVGEGT, per germline. The CDR3 is made up of 18 amino acids.

The V gene is TRBV5-5, the J gene TRBJ2-1; D not resolved. From germline, CDR1 is SGHKS and CDR2 YYEKEE (reference sequence). Trimming removed 2 bases from V and 5 bases from J, with 5 bases in between. The CDR3 length is 12 residues. CDR3: CASSFRDNEQFF. In DNA form, the CDR3 reads TGTGCCAGCAGCTTCCGGGACAATGAGCAGTTCTTC. Complete variable domain (other parts from reference TRBV5-5 and TRBJ2-1): DAGVTQSPTHLIKTRGQQVTLRCSPISGHKSVSWYQQVLGQGPQFIFQYYEKEERGRGNFPDRFSARQFPNYSSELNVNALLLGDSALYLCASSFRDNEQFFGPGTRLTVL.

The rearrangement joins TRBV28 to TRBJ1-5; the D is unclear. Germline V gene lookup returns CDR1 MDHEN and CDR2 SYDVKM. Trimming left V 6 bases short and J 2 bases short, with 26 bases between. This CDR3 spans 19 amino acids. The CDR3 loop reads CASSSLVPNGPLGNQPQHF. CDR3 sequence (DNA): TGTGCCAGCAGCTCCCTAGTTCCCAACGGGCCTTTGGGCAATCAGCCCCAGCATTTT.

The rearrangement uses TRBV13 and TRBJ2-7, with D hard to call. The CDR3 sequence is 13 residues long. Germline V gene lookup returns CDR1 PRHDT and CDR2 FYEKMQ (reference sequence). V lost 7 bases and J 2 bases, leaving 12 bases between the germline ends. CDR3: CASNQRQAYEQYF. CDR3 DNA: TGTGCCAGCAACCAACGGCAGGCCTACGAGCAGTACTTC. Full variable domain (missing parts from reference TRBV13 and TRBJ2-7): AAGVIQSPRHLIKEKRETATLKCYPIPRHDTVYWYQQGPGQDPQFLISFYEKMQSDKGSIPDRFSAQQFSDYHSELNMSSLELGDSALYFCASNQRQAYEQYFGPGTRLTVT.